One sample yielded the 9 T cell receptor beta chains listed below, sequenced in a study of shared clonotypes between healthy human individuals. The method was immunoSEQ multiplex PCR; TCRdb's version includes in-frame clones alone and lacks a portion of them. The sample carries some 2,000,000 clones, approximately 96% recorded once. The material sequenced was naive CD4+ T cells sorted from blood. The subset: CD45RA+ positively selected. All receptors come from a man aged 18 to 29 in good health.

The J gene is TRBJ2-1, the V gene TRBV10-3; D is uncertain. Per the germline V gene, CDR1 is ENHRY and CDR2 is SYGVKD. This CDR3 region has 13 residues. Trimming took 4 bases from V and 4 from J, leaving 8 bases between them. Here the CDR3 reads CAISGDPYNEQFF. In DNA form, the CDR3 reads TGTGCCATCAGTGGAGACCCGTACAATGAGCAGTTCTTC.

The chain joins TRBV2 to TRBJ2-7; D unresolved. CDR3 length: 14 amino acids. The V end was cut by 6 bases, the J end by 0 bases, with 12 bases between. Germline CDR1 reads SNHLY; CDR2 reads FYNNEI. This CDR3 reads CASRFRKSSYEQYF. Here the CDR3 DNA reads TGTGCCAGCAGGTTCCGAAAGAGCTCCTACGAGCAGTACTTC.

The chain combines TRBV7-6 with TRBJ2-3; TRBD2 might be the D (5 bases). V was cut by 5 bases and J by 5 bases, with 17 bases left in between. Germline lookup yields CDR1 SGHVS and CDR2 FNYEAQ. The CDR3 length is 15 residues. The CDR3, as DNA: TGTGCCAGCAGCCGTCTGGTCGCGGGCAGAGATACGCAGTATTTT. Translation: CASSRLVAGRDTQYF.

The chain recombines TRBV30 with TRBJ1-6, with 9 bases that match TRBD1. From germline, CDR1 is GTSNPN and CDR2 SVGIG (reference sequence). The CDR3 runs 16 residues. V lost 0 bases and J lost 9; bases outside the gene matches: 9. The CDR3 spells CAWSVSRDRVSSPLHF. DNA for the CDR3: TGTGCCTGGAGTGTATCCCGGGACAGGGTATCTTCACCCCTCCACTTT. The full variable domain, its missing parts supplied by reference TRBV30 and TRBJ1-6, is SQTIHQWPATLVQPVGSPLSLECTVEGTSNPNLYWYRQAAGRGLQLLFYSVGIGQISSEVPQNLSASRPQDRQFILSSKKLLLSDSGFYLCAWSVSRDRVSSPLHFGNGTRLTVT.

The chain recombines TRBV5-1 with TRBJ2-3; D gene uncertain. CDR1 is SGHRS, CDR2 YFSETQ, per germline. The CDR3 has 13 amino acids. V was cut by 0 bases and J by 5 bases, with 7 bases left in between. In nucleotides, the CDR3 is TGCGCCAGCAGCTTGGGAAGTCAAGATACGCAGTATTTT. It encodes CASSLGSQDTQYF.

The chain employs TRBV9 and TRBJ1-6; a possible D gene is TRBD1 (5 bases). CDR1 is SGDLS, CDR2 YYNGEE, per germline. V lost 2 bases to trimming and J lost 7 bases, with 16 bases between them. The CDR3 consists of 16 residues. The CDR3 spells CASSVLPGRDNSPLHF. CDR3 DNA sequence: TGTGCCAGCAGCGTTCTCCCGGGACGTGACAATTCACCCCTCCACTTT.

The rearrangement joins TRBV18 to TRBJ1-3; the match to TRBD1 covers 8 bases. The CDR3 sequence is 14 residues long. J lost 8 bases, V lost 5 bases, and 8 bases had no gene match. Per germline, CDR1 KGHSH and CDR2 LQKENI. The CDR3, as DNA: TGTGCCAGCTCAGGCCGGGACAGGTTCGACACCATATATTTT. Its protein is CASSGRDRFDTIYF.

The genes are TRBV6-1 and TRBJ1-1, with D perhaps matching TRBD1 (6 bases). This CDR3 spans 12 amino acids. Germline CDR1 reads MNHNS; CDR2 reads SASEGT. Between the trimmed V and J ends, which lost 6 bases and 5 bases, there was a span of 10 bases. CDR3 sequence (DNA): TGTGCCAGCAGATCAGGGGTGACTGAAGCTTTCTTT. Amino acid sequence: CASRSGVTEAFF.

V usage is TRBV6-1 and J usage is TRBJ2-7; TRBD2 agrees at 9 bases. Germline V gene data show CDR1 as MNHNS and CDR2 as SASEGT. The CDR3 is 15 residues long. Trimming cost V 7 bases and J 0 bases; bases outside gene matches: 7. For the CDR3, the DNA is TGTGCCAGCACCCTTAGTAGCGGGGGCTCCTACGAGCAGTACTTC. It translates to CASTLSSGGSYEQYF.